The rows below give T cell receptor beta chains drawn from one sample of a study of T-cell memory formation after mild COVID-19. TCRdb reprocessed the 5' RACE reads via MiXCR and lists one record per CDR3 protein. The sample has 580,000 or so distinct CDR3 sequences, 17% seen once. What was sequenced was PBMCs or a T cell subset sorted from them (not recorded which). The receptors were gathered from an adult woman who had mild COVID-19 (a few samples of this study predate the infection). Cell type and time point are not known. Each CDR3 is given with its conserved first and last residue. The order of the fields is CDR3 protein, V gene, J gene, D gene. A D gene is named only where the DNA matches it firmly.

cdr3_aa: CASSGTGPTDTQYF; v_call: TRBV5-1; j_call: TRBJ2-3; d_call: TRBD1
cdr3_aa: CASTSKGLTGELFF; v_call: TRBV6-5; j_call: TRBJ2-2; d_call: NA
cdr3_aa: CASSLVAGAARETQYF; v_call: TRBV11-2; j_call: TRBJ2-5; d_call: NA
cdr3_aa: CASSRIKATSGTYEQYF; v_call: TRBV5-1; j_call: TRBJ2-7; d_call: TRBD2
cdr3_aa: CASSQDIGYEQYF; v_call: TRBV4-3; j_call: TRBJ2-7; d_call: NA
cdr3_aa: CASSLRSGTGGNEQFF; v_call: TRBV7-2; j_call: TRBJ2-1; d_call: NA
cdr3_aa: CAWGRALSSYEQYF; v_call: TRBV30; j_call: TRBJ2-7; d_call: NA
cdr3_aa: CASSDSGGKSYEQYF; v_call: TRBV6-1; j_call: TRBJ2-7; d_call: TRBD1
cdr3_aa: CASSPESMYEQFF; v_call: TRBV5-4; j_call: TRBJ2-1; d_call: NA
cdr3_aa: CASSPQGVTKNIQYF; v_call: TRBV7-9; j_call: TRBJ2-4; d_call: TRBD1
cdr3_aa: CASSSLGLAGGYEQYF; v_call: TRBV7-8; j_call: TRBJ2-7; d_call: TRBD2
cdr3_aa: CATSDPGQGLDEQYF; v_call: TRBV24-1; j_call: TRBJ2-7; d_call: TRBD1
cdr3_aa: CSVEARDINYNEQFF; v_call: TRBV29-1; j_call: TRBJ2-1; d_call: NA
cdr3_aa: CASSSLAAAGLSNEQFF; v_call: TRBV7-9; j_call: TRBJ2-1; d_call: TRBD2
cdr3_aa: CASSEQGKPQHF; v_call: TRBV5-5; j_call: TRBJ1-5; d_call: NA
cdr3_aa: CAITQGISYEQYF; v_call: TRBV10-3; j_call: TRBJ2-7; d_call: NA
cdr3_aa: CSAEWGGTDTQYF; v_call: TRBV20-1; j_call: TRBJ2-3; d_call: NA
cdr3_aa: CASSLAGVGSPLHF; v_call: TRBV12-3/TRBV12-4; j_call: TRBJ1-6; d_call: NA